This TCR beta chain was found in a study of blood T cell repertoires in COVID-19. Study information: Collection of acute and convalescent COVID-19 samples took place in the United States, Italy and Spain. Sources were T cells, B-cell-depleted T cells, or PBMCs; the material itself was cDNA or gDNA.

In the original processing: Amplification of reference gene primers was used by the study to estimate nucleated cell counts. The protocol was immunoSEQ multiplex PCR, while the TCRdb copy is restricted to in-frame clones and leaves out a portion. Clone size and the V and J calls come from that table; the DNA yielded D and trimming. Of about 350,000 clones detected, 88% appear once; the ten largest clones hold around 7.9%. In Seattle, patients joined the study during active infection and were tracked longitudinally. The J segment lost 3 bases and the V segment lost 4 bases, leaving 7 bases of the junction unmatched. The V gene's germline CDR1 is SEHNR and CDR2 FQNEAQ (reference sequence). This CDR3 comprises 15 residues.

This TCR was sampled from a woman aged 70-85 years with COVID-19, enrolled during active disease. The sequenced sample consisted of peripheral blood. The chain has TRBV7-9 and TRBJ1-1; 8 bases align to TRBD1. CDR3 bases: TGTGCCAGCAGCTACTACAGGGGGATGGACACTGAAGCTTTCTTT. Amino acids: CASSYYRGMDTEAFF.